The 26 T cell receptor beta chains listed next were all sequenced from one sample in a study of shared clonotypes between healthy human individuals. Sequencing was performed with immunoSEQ multiplex PCR; in TCRdb, only in-frame clones are kept and a portion is missing. The sample holds over a million clones, over 95% seen once. The sequenced material came from naive CD4+ T cells sorted from blood. Subset specified: CD45RA+ positively selected. These TCRs come from a man younger than 40 in good health.

The CDR3 DNA is TGTGCCAGCAGGCTTGGTAGGCATAAAGGGGCTAGCGGGCGGTATTGGAACACCGGGGAGCTGTTTTTT. It encodes CASRLGRHKGASGRYWNTGELFF. The rearrangement uses TRBV21-1 and TRBJ2-2; the table's D call, TRBD2, was not checked against the DNA. TRBV21-1 is annotated as a pseudogene. The CDR3 consists of 23 residues.

The chain couples TRBV5-4 to TRBJ2-7; TRBD2 might be the D (6 bases). This CDR3 has 15 amino acids. Germline values: CDR1 SGHNT, CDR2 YYREEE (reference sequence). Trimming removed 6 bases at V and 1 base at J, with 17 bases between. This CDR3 reads CASTTRAGLSYEQYF. The CDR3 coding sequence is TGTGCCAGCACCACCCGAGCGGGCCTATCCTACGAGCAGTACTTC.

This clone showed up just once. The chain joins TRBV5-1 to TRBJ2-1, with 8 bases that match TRBD1. The V gene end was trimmed by 6 bases and the J gene end by 5 bases; junction bases not matched to a gene: 7. In germline, CDR1 is SGHRS, CDR2 YFSETQ. CDR3 length: 14 residues. CDR3 nucleotides: TGCGCCAGCATCCCCGGGACAGGAGACAATGAGCAGTTCTTC. As protein: CASIPGTGDNEQFF.

This rearrangement joins TRBV6-1 to TRBJ2-1; D is undetermined. Trimming stripped 3 bases from V and 1 base from J, with 4 bases between. This CDR3 is 13 amino acids long. Germline lookup yields CDR1 MNHNS and CDR2 SASEGT. CDR3 protein: CASSDTSYNEQFF. The DNA for the CDR3 is TGTGCCAGCAGTGATACTTCCTACAATGAGCAGTTCTTC.

This chain links TRBV11-3 with TRBJ2-7, with 7 positions matching TRBD1. V lost 8 bases, J lost 0 bases, and 7 bases stayed unmatched. Germline V lookup: CDR1 SGHNT, CDR2 YENEEA. This CDR3 contains 14 residues. The CDR3, as DNA: TGTGCCAGCGGACCAGGGGGTAGCTCCTACGAGCAGTACTTC. It translates to CASGPGGSSYEQYF. Looking up the rest from reference TRBV11-3 and TRBJ2-7 gives the full variable domain: EAGVVQSPRYKIIEKKQPVAFWCNPISGHNTLYWYLQNLGQGPELLIRYENEEAVDDSQLPKDRFSAERLKGVDSTLKIQPAELGDSAVYLCASGPGGSSYEQYFGPGTRLTVT.

On this clone: The identical CDR3 is also encoded by other nucleotide sequences in the sample. The V gene is TRBV5-1, the J gene TRBJ2-5; 10 nucleotides line up with TRBD2. The CDR3 runs 15 residues. Germline-derived CDR1 and CDR2 are SGHRS and YFSETQ. With 0 bases clipped from V and 2 bases from J, the junction kept 1 base outside the gene matches. CDR3 sequence reads: CASSLVLAGQETQYF. The DNA of the CDR3 is TGCGCCAGCAGCTTGGTACTAGCGGGACAAGAGACCCAGTACTTC.

The V call is TRBV28, the J call TRBJ2-2, with no clear D. V was cut by 6 bases and J by 5 bases, with 10 bases left in between. The CDR3 sequence is 13 residues long. Germline CDR1 MDHEN, CDR2 SYDVKM. This chain's CDR3 is CASSVIRTGELFF. DNA of the CDR3: TGTGCCAGCAGCGTTATTCGGACCGGGGAGCTGTTTTTT.

The V call is TRBV5-5, the J call TRBJ2-7, with D uncertain. CDR3 length: 15 residues. V was trimmed by 0 bases and J by 1 base, leaving 11 bases between them. Looked up from germline, CDR1 is SGHKS and CDR2 is YYEKEE (reference sequence). The CDR3 sequence is CASSLGVQASYEQYF. In nucleotides, the CDR3 is TGTGCCAGCAGCTTGGGCGTCCAGGCTTCCTACGAGCAGTACTTC.

The chain carries TRBV2 and TRBJ2-1; tentatively, D is TRBD1 or TRBD2 (5 bases each). CDR1 is SNHLY and CDR2 is FYNNEI in the germline V gene. V lost 6 bases to trimming and J lost 10 bases, with 22 bases between them. The CDR3 runs 15 residues. DNA for the CDR3: TGTGCCAGCAGACCCCGGGACGGAGTATCCGCGGAGCAGTTCTTC. Translating it yields CASRPRDGVSAEQFF.

V gene TRBV28 combines with J gene TRBJ1-1; 7 nucleotides line up with TRBD1. Losses at the gene ends were 2 bases for V and 2 bases for J; bases not matched to a gene: 5. Germline-derived CDR1 and CDR2 are MDHEN and SYDVKM. CDR3 length: 15 amino acids. The CDR3 DNA sequence: TGTGCCAGCAGTTTACCGACAGGGTACAACACTGAAGCTTTCTTT. Translating gives CASSLPTGYNTEAFF. Full variable domain (remainder filled in from reference TRBV28 and TRBJ1-1): DVKVTQSSRYLVKRTGEKVFLECVQDMDHENMFWYRQDPGLGLRLIYFSYDVKMKEKGDIPEGYSVSREKKERFSLILESASTNQTSMYLCASSLPTGYNTEAFFGQGTRLTVV.

The chain carries TRBV10-3 and TRBJ2-2, with D uncertain. Between the trimmed V and J ends, which lost 11 bases and 6 bases, there was a span of 19 bases. This CDR3 contains 14 residues. Germline V gene lookup returns CDR1 ENHRY and CDR2 SYGVKD. CDR3 loop: CASYPDMVPGELFF. CDR3 DNA: TGTGCCTCTTACCCGGATATGGTACCCGGGGAGCTGTTTTTT.

For this clone: The same CDR3 also results from other DNA sequences found in this sample. The rearrangement joins TRBV5-1 to TRBJ2-7, with 7 bases identical to TRBD2. V trimming: 1 base; J trimming: 1 base; junction bases outside the gene matches: 2. The V gene's germline CDR1 is SGHRS and CDR2 YFSETQ. CDR3 size: 14 residues. The CDR3 coding sequence is TGCGCCAGCAGCTTGCCTAGCGGATCCTACGAGCAGTACTTC. Protein: CASSLPSGSYEQYF.

The chain employs TRBV2 and TRBJ1-1; D may be TRBD1 (5 bases). V lost 6 bases to trimming and J lost 13 bases, with 24 bases between them. Germline V lookup: CDR1 SNHLY, CDR2 FYNNEI. This CDR3 has 14 amino acids. CDR3 in amino acids: CASRYGQVGGRGFF. The CDR3 coding sequence is TGTGCCAGCAGATACGGGCAGGTTGGAGGAAGGGGTTTCTTT.

The V call is TRBV18, the J call TRBJ2-6, with D perhaps given as TRBD1 or TRBD2 (5 bases each). Germline V gene lookup returns CDR1 KGHSH and CDR2 LQKENI. The V end was cut by 3 bases, the J end by 0 bases, with 18 bases between. This CDR3 contains 19 residues. For the CDR3, the DNA is TGTGCCAGCTCACCGACCCGCAGAGCCGGGGCCTCTGGGGCCAACGTCCTGACTTTC. This gives the protein CASSPTRRAGASGANVLTF.

With regard to this clone: The same CDR3 arises from other DNA sequences in this sample as well. The V and J genes are TRBV28 and TRBJ2-1; the D is unclear. The V end lost 2 bases, the J end lost 8 bases, and 4 bases lay between the germline ends. CDR1 and CDR2 (germline): MDHEN, SYDVKM. The CDR3 has 11 residues. In DNA form, the CDR3 reads TGTGCCAGCAGTTTACGGTATGAGCAGTTCTTC. Its translation: CASSLRYEQFF.

This sequence joins TRBV28 and TRBJ2-7; D uncertain. CDR3 size: 15 residues. Germline CDR1 and CDR2: MDHEN and SYDVKM. The germline V and J ends were trimmed by 3 bases and 5 bases, with 17 bases remaining between them. The CDR3 nucleotides are TGTGCCAGCAGTTTTAAGCCAGTCCTTACCAACGAGCAGTACTTC. It translates to CASSFKPVLTNEQYF.

This sequence joins TRBV19 and TRBJ2-2; D is possibly TRBD1 (5 bases). CDR3 length equals 19 residues. Germline V gene sequence: CDR1 LNHDA, CDR2 SQIVND (reference sequence). The ends were cut back, 5 bases at V and 1 base at J, with 23 bases in the middle. Here the CDR3 reads CASSPQGRDLVRNTGELFF. The CDR3 nucleotides are TGTGCCAGTAGTCCTCAGGGTAGGGATTTAGTCCGGAACACCGGGGAGCTGTTTTTT. The whole variable domain, filled in from reference TRBV19 and TRBJ2-2, reads DGGITQSPKYLFRKEGQNVTLSCEQNLNHDAMYWYRQDPGQGLRLIYYSQIVNDFQKGDIAEGYSVSREKKESFPLTVTSAQKNPTAFYLCASSPQGRDLVRNTGELFFGEGSRLTVL.

The genes are TRBV18 and TRBJ2-7; 9 bases match TRBD2. Germline lookup yields CDR1 KGHSH and CDR2 LQKENI. The CDR3 extends over 14 amino acids. With V trimmed by 5 bases and J by 4 bases, 6 bases remained unmatched. CDR3: CASSSRLAAYEQYF. The CDR3 region has the DNA TGTGCCAGCTCATCAAGACTAGCGGCTTACGAGCAGTACTTC.

V usage is TRBV25-1 and J usage is TRBJ1-1; 7 nucleotides match TRBD1. Germline V CDR1 and CDR2: MGHDK, SYGVNS. Trimming cost V 7 bases and J 4 bases; bases outside gene matches: 6. The length of the CDR3 is 13 residues. CDR3 region: CASTQDRATEAFF. The CDR3 nucleotides are TGTGCCAGCACCCAAGACAGGGCCACTGAAGCTTTCTTT.

The rearrangement uses TRBV6-1 and TRBJ1-5, with 7 bases matching TRBD1. CDR1 is MNHNS, CDR2 SASEGT, per germline. This CDR3 is 18 amino acids long. After removal of 2 bases from V and 0 bases from J, the junction contained 10 bases not matched to a gene. The CDR3 DNA reads TGTGCCAGCAGTGAACCCGTAACAGGGGATTATAGCAATCAGCCCCAGCATTTT. Protein sequence: CASSEPVTGDYSNQPQHF.

This sequence joins TRBV6-1 and TRBJ2-7; D is uncertain. The length of the CDR3 is 14 residues. Per the germline V gene, CDR1 is MNHNS and CDR2 is SASEGT. V lost 3 bases and J lost 6, with 15 bases in between. Written as DNA, the CDR3 is TGTGCCAGCAGTGAGGGCAGGCCCGGGTCCGAGCAGTACTTC. Translated: CASSEGRPGSEQYF.

The chain carries TRBV27 and TRBJ2-7, with D unclear. This CDR3 is built from 12 residues. V was cut by 3 bases and J by 7 bases, with 10 bases left in between. CDR1 and CDR2 from the germline V gene are MNHEY and SMNVEV (reference sequence). CDR3: CASSFFGGEQYF. The DNA of the CDR3 is TGTGCCAGCAGTTTTTTCGGTGGAGAGCAGTACTTC.

This chain uses TRBV27 with TRBJ2-7; maybe TRBD2 (5 bases). The CDR3 has 15 residues. CDR1 MNHEY and CDR2 SMNVEV come from the germline V gene (reference sequence). V was trimmed by 4 bases and J by 3 bases, leaving 16 bases between them. The CDR3 is CASSSKADFLYEQYF. In nucleotides, the CDR3 is TGTGCCAGCAGTTCTAAGGCGGACTTTCTCTACGAGCAGTACTTC.

The V call is TRBV21-1, the J call TRBJ2-5. TRBV21-1 is designated a pseudogene. The CDR3 runs 13 residues. CDR3 amino acids: CASTHPQLGTQYF. In DNA form, the CDR3 reads TGTGCCAGCACCCACCCCCAATTGGGGACCCAGTACTTC.

V and J are TRBV5-1 and TRBJ1-4; 8 nucleotides agree with TRBD1. Germline CDR1 reads SGHRS; CDR2 reads YFSETQ. After removal of 5 bases from V and 4 bases from J, the junction contained 4 bases not matched to a gene. The CDR3 has 14 residues. For the CDR3, the DNA is TGCGCCAGCAGAGAAGGACAGGGTAATGAAAAACTGTTTTTT. Protein: CASREGQGNEKLFF.

The gene calls are TRBV5-1 and TRBJ2-3; 13 nucleotides align to TRBD2. V shed 0 bases, J shed 4 bases, and the junction held 8 bases outside the gene matches. The CDR3 is 18 residues long. The V gene's germline CDR1 is SGHRS and CDR2 YFSETQ. CDR3: CASSLGTSGSENADTQYF. In nucleotides, the CDR3 is TGCGCCAGCAGCTTGGGGACTAGCGGGAGCGAAAACGCAGATACGCAGTATTTT.